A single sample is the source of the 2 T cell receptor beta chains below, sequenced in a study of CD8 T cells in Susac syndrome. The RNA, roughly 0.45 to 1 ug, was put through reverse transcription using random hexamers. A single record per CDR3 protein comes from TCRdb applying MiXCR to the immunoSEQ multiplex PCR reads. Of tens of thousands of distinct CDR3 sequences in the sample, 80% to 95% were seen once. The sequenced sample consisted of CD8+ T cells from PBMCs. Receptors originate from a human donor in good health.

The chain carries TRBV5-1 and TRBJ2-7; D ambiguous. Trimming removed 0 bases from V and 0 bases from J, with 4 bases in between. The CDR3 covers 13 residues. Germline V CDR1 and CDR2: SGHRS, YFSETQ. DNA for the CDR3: TGCGCCAGCAGCTTGGAGGGCTCCTACGAGCAGTACTTC. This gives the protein CASSLEGSYEQYF. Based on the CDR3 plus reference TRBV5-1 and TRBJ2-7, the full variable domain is KAGVTQTPRYLIKTRGQQVTLSCSPISGHRSVSWYQQTPGQGLQFLFEYFSETQRNKGNFPGRFSGRQFSNSRSEMNVSTLELGDSALYLCASSLEGSYEQYFGPGTRLTVT.

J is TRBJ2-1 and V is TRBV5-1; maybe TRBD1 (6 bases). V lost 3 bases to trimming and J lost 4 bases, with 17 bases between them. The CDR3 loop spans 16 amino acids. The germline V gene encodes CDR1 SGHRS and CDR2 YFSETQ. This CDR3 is CASSSLQGLGYNEQFF. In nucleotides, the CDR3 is TGCGCCAGCAGCTCGCTACAGGGTTTGGGGTACAATGAGCAGTTCTTC.